The clone carrying this TCR beta chain has more than one count but fewer than ten. Healthy Caucasian individuals from Russia aged about 6 to 90 served as donors. Through a sample-barcoded 5' primer and a J-beta primer mix, a second PCR was run for roughly 6 to 11 cycles. TCRdb processed the 5' RACE reads anew with MiXCR; each CDR3 protein has one entry. The sample holds some 1.5 million distinct CDR3 sequences, 35% to 45% seen once. This entry belongs to a study of blood T cells in healthy people across ages. This receptor was identified in a woman aged 18-29 years in good health. Sequencing was performed on blood.

CDR3 DNA: TGCGCCAGCAGCCAAGATTCAGGGAAGTACGAGCAGTACTTC. Protein product: CASSQDSGKYEQYF. The chain couples TRBV4-3 to TRBJ2-7, with D maybe TRBD1 (5 bases). Per the germline V gene, CDR1 is LGHNA and CDR2 is YSLEER. The V and J ends lost 0 bases and 4 bases respectively, with 10 bases between them. CDR3 size: 14 residues.